The 27 T cell receptor beta chains in this list originate from one sample, sequenced in a study of blood T cell repertoires in COVID-19. Profiling relied on immunoSEQ multiplex PCR, and the TCRdb table lists in-frame clones only, not all of them. Found here are roughly 250,000 clones, around 85% of them singletons; the top ten hold roughly 3.1%. The specimen was PBMCs or T cells enriched from blood (not recorded which). These receptors were taken from a middle-aged woman with acute COVID-19.

The V call is TRBV4-1, the J call TRBJ2-1; 10 positions match TRBD1. Germline V gives CDR1 MGHRA, CDR2 YSYEKL. With V trimmed by 2 bases and J by 10 bases, 14 bases remained unmatched. The CDR3 spans 17 residues. The CDR3 nucleotides read TGCGCCAGCAGCCAACGAGAGGGGACAGGGGTTACGGGGGAGCAGTTCTTC. Protein: CASSQREGTGVTGEQFF.

The V call is TRBV6-6, the J call TRBJ1-6, with D tentatively TRBD1 (6 bases). V shed 6 bases and J shed 5 bases, with 14 bases lying between them. The CDR3 covers 15 residues. The V gene's germline CDR1 is MNHNY and CDR2 SVGAGI (reference sequence). CDR3 in amino acids: CASSPRTANNSPLHF. The DNA of the CDR3 is TGTGCCAGCAGCCCCCGGACAGCGAATAATTCACCCCTCCACTTT.

The chain uses TRBV11-2 and TRBJ2-7; the match to TRBD2 covers 8 bases. CDR1 and CDR2 (germline): SGHAT, FQNNGV. This CDR3 spans 15 amino acids. The ends lost 5 bases at V and 1 base at J; junction bases unmatched: 7. CDR3 DNA sequence: TGTGCCAGCAGCATAAGCGGGAGCCGGTCCTACGAGCAGTACTTC. This encodes CASSISGSRSYEQYF.

This sequence joins TRBV7-3 and TRBJ1-1; D remains ambiguous. The ends were cut back, 1 base at V and 1 base at J, with 7 bases in the middle. CDR3 length: 14 residues. Germline CDR1 and CDR2: SGHTA and FQGTGA. CDR3 residues: CASSLRAGNTEAFF. CDR3 bases: TGTGCCAGCAGCTTAAGGGCGGGGAACACTGAAGCTTTCTTT.

The chain is built from TRBV12-3 or TRBV12-4 and TRBJ2-7, with D possibly being TRBD2 (6 bases). Deletions cut 8 bases from V and 3 bases from J, with 14 bases between. The CDR3 consists of 13 residues. The CDR3 DNA reads as TGTGCCAGCGGTCGGGGGTTGGACTACGAGCAGTACTTC. Residues: CASGRGLDYEQYF.

This clone was detected a few times. The CDR3 DNA reads TGTGCCAGCTCAGTGACAGGGGGCGATGAAAAACTGTTTTTT. This sequence encodes CASSVTGGDEKLFF. The V and J genes are TRBV18 and TRBJ1-4, with 10 bases that match TRBD1. Trimming cost V 5 bases and J 6 bases; bases outside gene matches: 3. The germline CDR1 and CDR2 sequences are KGHSH and LQKENI. CDR3 length: 14 residues.

The chain has TRBV10-3 and TRBJ2-3, with D possibly matching TRBD2 (5 bases). The CDR3 is 16 residues long. Trimming removed 6 bases from V and 2 bases from J, with 18 bases in between. Germline V gives CDR1 ENHRY, CDR2 SYGVKD. This CDR3 is CAISTGPRGDTDTQYF. The CDR3 region has the DNA TGTGCCATCAGCACCGGTCCCCGGGGTGACACAGATACGCAGTATTTT.

The CDR3 spells CASSETGWGSHPYGYTF. CDR3 DNA: TGTGCCAGCAGTGAAACGGGTTGGGGCAGCCACCCCTATGGCTACACCTTC. The chain combines TRBV6-1 with TRBJ1-2, with D perhaps TRBD1 (5 bases). Germline loops: CDR1 MNHNS, CDR2 SASEGT. The CDR3 has 17 amino acids. Trimming took 2 bases from V and 4 from J, leaving 20 bases between them.

V usage is TRBV24-1 and J usage is TRBJ2-5, with TRBD1 as a possible D gene (6 bases). The germline gives CDR1 KGHDR, CDR2 SFDVKD. The length of the CDR3 is 17 residues. The germline V and J ends were trimmed by 4 bases and 1 base, with 18 bases remaining between them. The CDR3 spells CATSDFTVGQTQETQYF. The CDR3 nucleotides are TGTGCCACCAGTGACTTTACGGTAGGACAGACCCAAGAGACCCAGTACTTC.

The chain employs TRBV19 and TRBJ2-1; TRBD2 matches 12 bases. J gave up 4 bases and V 3 bases, and 7 bases lay outside the gene matches. From germline, CDR1 is LNHDA and CDR2 SQIVND (reference sequence). The CDR3 has 17 amino acids. CDR3 residues: CASSMSLGLAGYNEQFF. The CDR3 nucleotides read TGTGCCAGTAGTATGTCTCTGGGACTAGCGGGTTACAATGAGCAGTTCTTC.

V is TRBV6-5 and J is TRBJ1-6; tentative D call: TRBD1 (5 bases). This CDR3 comprises 14 residues. Germline V gene data show CDR1 as MNHEY and CDR2 as SVGAGI. V shed 5 bases and J shed 7 bases, with 12 bases lying between them. This chain's CDR3 is CASSNTKGNSPLHF. The CDR3 DNA follows: TGTGCCAGCAGTAACACTAAGGGGAATTCACCCCTCCACTTT.

In its sample, this clone was seen once. The rearrangement joins TRBV27 to TRBJ2-6, with a weak D call TRBD1 (6 bases). The germline V and J ends were trimmed by 5 bases and 2 bases, with 13 bases remaining between them. From germline, CDR1 is MNHEY and CDR2 SMNVEV (reference sequence). The CDR3 sequence is 16 residues long. CDR3 protein: CASSRGGTAGANVLTF. The CDR3 coding sequence is TGTGCCAGCAGTCGAGGGGGAACTGCTGGGGCCAACGTCCTGACTTTC.

This chain connects TRBV9 to TRBJ2-7; 7 positions agree with TRBD1. CDR1 and CDR2 (germline): SGDLS, YYNGEE. The ends lost 0 bases at V and 3 bases at J; junction bases unmatched: 3. The CDR3 loop spans 14 amino acids. This CDR3 reads CASSVDGTDYEQYF. CDR3 in DNA: TGTGCCAGCAGCGTAGACGGGACAGACTACGAGCAGTACTTC. The full variable domain, in which reference TRBV9 and TRBJ2-7 provide the parts outside the CDR3, is DSGVTQTPKHLITATGQRVTLRCSPRSGDLSVYWYQQSLDQGLQFLIQYYNGEERAKGNILERFSAQQFPDLHSELNLSSLELGDSALYFCASSVDGTDYEQYFGPGTRLTVT.

J is TRBJ2-7 and V is TRBV27, with D unresolved. Trimming left V 1 base short and J 5 bases short, with 9 bases between. Germline CDR1 and CDR2: MNHEY and SMNVEV (reference sequence). The CDR3 spans 13 residues. CDR3 sequence: CASSLFSVNEQYF. In DNA, the CDR3 is TGTGCCAGCAGTTTATTCAGTGTCAACGAGCAGTACTTC.

The chain carries TRBV24-1 and TRBJ2-3; no clear D. Trimming left V 9 bases short and J 2 bases short, with 11 bases between. CDR1 is KGHDR and CDR2 is SFDVKD in the germline V gene. The CDR3 is made up of 13 amino acids. The CDR3 is CATFDTTTDTQYF. The CDR3 region has the DNA TGTGCCACCTTTGACACGACCACAGATACGCAGTATTTT.

This chain joins TRBV7-9 and TRBJ2-3; TRBD2 aligns across 10 bases. Germline trimming cut 5 bases from V and 7 bases from J; bases unmatched to any gene: 6. CDR1 and CDR2 (germline): SEHNR, FQNEAQ (reference sequence). CDR3 length: 14 residues. The CDR3 DNA follows: TGTGCCAGCAGCGACACTAGCGGGAAATATACGCAGTATTTT. Protein sequence: CASSDTSGKYTQYF. Full variable domain (rest looked up from reference TRBV7-9 and TRBJ2-3): DTGVSQNPRHKITKRGQNVTFRCDPISEHNRLYWYRQTLGQGPEFLTYFQNEAQLEKSRLLSDRFSAERPKGSFSTLEIQRTEQGDSAMYLCASSDTSGKYTQYFGPGTRLTVL.

V and J are TRBV3-1 (or the pseudogene TRBV3-2) and TRBJ2-3; TRBD2 agrees at 9 bases. Germline loops: CDR1 LGHDT, CDR2 YNNKEL (reference sequence). The V gene end was trimmed by 5 bases and the J gene end by 4 bases; junction bases not matched to a gene: 4. The CDR3 length is 14 residues. CDR3 residues: CASSSSGSSDTQYF. The CDR3 nucleotides read TGTGCCAGCAGCAGTAGCGGGAGCTCAGATACGCAGTATTTT.

The table lists this clone with a count of one. The chain employs TRBV19 and TRBJ1-5, with D possibly matching TRBD1 (5 bases). The germline V gene encodes CDR1 LNHDA and CDR2 SQIVND (reference sequence). This CDR3 contains 16 residues. Deletions cut 3 bases from V and 2 bases from J, with 14 bases between. CDR3 nucleotide sequence: TGTGCCAGTAGTATTGACGGAGGGGAAGGCAATCAGCCCCAGCATTTT. Its protein is CASSIDGGEGNQPQHF.

This rearrangement joins TRBV20-1 to TRBJ2-2; TRBD2 agrees at 7 bases. With 3 bases clipped from V and 2 bases from J, the junction kept 3 bases outside the gene matches. Germline V lookup: CDR1 DFQATT, CDR2 SNEGSKA (reference sequence). The CDR3 is made up of 14 amino acids. CDR3 coding DNA: TGCAGTGCTAGTAAGCGGGGTAACACCGGGGAGCTGTTTTTT. It specifies CSASKRGNTGELFF.

This clone showed up just once. The V call is TRBV5-4, the J call TRBJ1-4, with 7 bases fitting TRBD1. The CDR3 totals 14 residues. Trimming cost V 0 bases and J 8 bases; bases outside gene matches: 4. Germline assignment: CDR1 SGHNT and CDR2 YYREEE (reference sequence). The CDR3 region has the DNA TGTGCCAGCAGCTTGGAGGGGGCTGGAGAAAAACTGTTTTTT. Translated, it gives CASSLEGAGEKLFF.

Worth noting for this clone: This sample includes further DNA sequences coding for the same CDR3. The chain has TRBV2 and TRBJ1-3; 7 bases map to TRBD1. The germline V gene encodes CDR1 SNHLY and CDR2 FYNNEI. V lost 4 bases to trimming and J lost 0 bases; unmatched junction nucleotides: 3. The CDR3 runs 15 residues. CDR3 residues: CASSGQGISGNTIYF. The CDR3 DNA reads as TGTGCCAGCAGTGGACAGGGAATCTCTGGAAACACCATATATTTT.

The rearrangement uses TRBV7-2 and TRBJ2-7, with D perhaps TRBD1 (6 bases). Germline V gene sequence: CDR1 SGHTA, CDR2 FQGNSA. Trimming stripped 0 bases from V and 3 bases from J, with 6 bases between. The CDR3 runs to 13 residues. The CDR3 loop is CASSLAQGYEQYF. CDR3 in DNA: TGTGCCAGCAGCTTAGCACAGGGCTACGAGCAGTACTTC.

This rearrangement joins TRBV11-2 to TRBJ2-5, with 7 nucleotides matching TRBD2. The germline V gene encodes CDR1 SGHAT and CDR2 FQNNGV. The length of the CDR3 is 14 residues. V lost 1 base to trimming and J lost 4 bases; unmatched junction nucleotides: 3. CDR3 coding DNA: TGTGCCAGCAGCTTAGGGGGGGGAGCAGAGACCCAGTACTTC. Its protein is CASSLGGGAETQYF.

V and J are TRBV9 and TRBJ2-3; maybe TRBD2 (6 bases). The CDR3 consists of 14 residues. Germline loops: CDR1 SGDLS, CDR2 YYNGEE. V was clipped by 0 bases and J by 4 bases, with 9 bases between them. The CDR3, as DNA: TGTGCCAGCAGCGTAGCGGGAGTCGCAGATACGCAGTATTTT. Translating gives CASSVAGVADTQYF.

The V call is TRBV12-3 or TRBV12-4, the J call TRBJ1-1; D is possibly TRBD1 (6 bases). V was cut by 4 bases and J by 6 bases, with 9 bases left in between. This CDR3 has 12 residues. The CDR3 sequence is CASSYQGPEAFF. Written as DNA, the CDR3 is TGTGCCAGCAGTTATCAGGGGCCTGAAGCTTTCTTT.

The CDR3 DNA is TGCGCCAGCAGCCAGGATCCCGAGCCTGGTAATGAGCAGTTCTTC. Translation gives CASSQDPEPGNEQFF. V usage is TRBV5-1 and J usage is TRBJ2-1; D is ambiguous. Germline V gene lookup returns CDR1 SGHRS and CDR2 YFSETQ. The CDR3 totals 15 residues. Trimming pared 4 bases from V and 7 bases from J, leaving 18 bases between.

This rearrangement joins TRBV19 to TRBJ2-7; TRBD2 is a possible D gene (6 bases). The CDR3 extends over 14 amino acids. Germline V gene sequence: CDR1 LNHDA, CDR2 SQIVND (reference sequence). V was cut by 4 bases and J by 7 bases, with 17 bases left in between. The CDR3 DNA sequence: TGTGCCAGTAGTACCTCGGGACTCCCGACGGAGCAGTACTTC. Its translation: CASSTSGLPTEQYF.